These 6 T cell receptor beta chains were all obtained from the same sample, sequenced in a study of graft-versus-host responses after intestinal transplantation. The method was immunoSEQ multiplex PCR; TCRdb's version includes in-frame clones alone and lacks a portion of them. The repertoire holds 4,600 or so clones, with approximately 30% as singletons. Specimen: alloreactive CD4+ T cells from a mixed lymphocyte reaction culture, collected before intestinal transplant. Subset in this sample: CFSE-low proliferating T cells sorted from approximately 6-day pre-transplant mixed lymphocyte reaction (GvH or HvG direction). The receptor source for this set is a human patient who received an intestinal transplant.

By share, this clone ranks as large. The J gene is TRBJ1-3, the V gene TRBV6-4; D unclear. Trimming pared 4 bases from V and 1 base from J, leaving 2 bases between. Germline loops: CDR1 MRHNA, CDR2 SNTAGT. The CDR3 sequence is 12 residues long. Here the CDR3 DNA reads TGTGCCAGCAGTGGATCTGGAAACACCATATATTTT. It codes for CASSGSGNTIYF.

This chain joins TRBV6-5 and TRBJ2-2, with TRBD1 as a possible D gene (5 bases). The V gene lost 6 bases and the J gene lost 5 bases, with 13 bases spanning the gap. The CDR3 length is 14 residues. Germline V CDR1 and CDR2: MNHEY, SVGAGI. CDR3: CASRQGLGTGELFF. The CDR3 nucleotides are TGTGCCAGCAGGCAGGGTTTAGGAACCGGGGAGCTGTTTTTT.

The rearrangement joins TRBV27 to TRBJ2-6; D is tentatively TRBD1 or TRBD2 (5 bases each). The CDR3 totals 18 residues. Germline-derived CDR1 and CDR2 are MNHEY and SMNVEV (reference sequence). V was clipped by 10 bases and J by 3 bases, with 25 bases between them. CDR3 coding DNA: TGTGCCACCAGACCTACTTACCGGGGCCGGGGTGGGGCCAACGTCCTGACTTTC. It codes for CATRPTYRGRGGANVLTF.

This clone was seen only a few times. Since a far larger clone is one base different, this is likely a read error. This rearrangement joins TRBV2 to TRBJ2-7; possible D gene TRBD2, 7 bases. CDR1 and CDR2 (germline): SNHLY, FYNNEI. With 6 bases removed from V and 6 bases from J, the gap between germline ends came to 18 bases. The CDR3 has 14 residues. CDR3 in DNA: TGTGCCAGCAGGGTGCGGATAGGGGGGGTCGAGCAGTACTTC. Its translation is CASRVRIGGVEQYF.

The DNA of the CDR3 is TGTGCCAGCTCCCCCGGGACAGGGCGGGAAGAGACCCAGTACTTC. Translation: CASSPGTGREETQYF. The chain links TRBV18 to TRBJ2-5, with 9 nucleotides matching TRBD1. The length of the CDR3 is 15 residues. Germline CDR1 KGHSH, CDR2 LQKENI. V gave up 6 bases and J gave up 3 bases; unmatched junction bases: 8. The variable domain in full, completed from reference TRBV18 and TRBJ2-5, reads NAGVMQNPRHLVRRRGQEARLRCSPMKGHSHVYWYRQLPEEGLKFMVYLQKENIIDESGMPKERFSAEFPKEGPSILRIQQVVRGDSAAYFCASSPGTGREETQYFGPGTRLLVL.

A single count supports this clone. DNA for the CDR3: TGTGCCAGCAGTTTAACGGGACTAGAATACAATGAGCAGTTCTTC. It codes for CASSLTGLEYNEQFF. The rearrangement uses TRBV6-5 and TRBJ2-1, with TRBD2 matching 8 bases. The CDR3 contains 15 residues. Germline lookup yields CDR1 MNHEY and CDR2 SVGAGI. V was clipped by 4 bases and J by 4 bases; unmatched bases: 6.